This TCR beta chain comes out of a study of T cell repertoires in cytomegalovirus infection. Study-level points and caveats: Of the TCR beta families, the public ones yielded a cumulative frequency that identified carriers of CMV plus the relevant HLA. Across the ex vivo response, the dominant clonotypes were HLA-C-restricted CMV-specific TCR beta clonotypes.

Using its own MiXCR run on the reads, TCRdb lists one record per CDR3 protein. The sample includes approximately 750,000 distinct CDR3 sequences, roughly a third of them seen just once. With regard to this clonotype: Antigen specificity is unknown.

Germline values: CDR1 DFQATT, CDR2 SNEGSKA (reference sequence). J gave up 0 bases and V 3 bases, and 1 base lay outside the gene matches. This CDR3 spans 15 amino acids. The chain joins TRBV20-1 to TRBJ2-6, with 8 bases that match TRBD2. The sequenced sample was PBMCs. The sequence was obtained from a human donor in good health (CMV status not recorded). Some clones in this sample may be carry-over from other donors' samples. The CDR3 DNA reads as TGCAGTGCTAGGGCGGGGGGCTCTGGGGCCAACGTCCTGACTTTC. This codes for CSARAGGSGANVLTF.